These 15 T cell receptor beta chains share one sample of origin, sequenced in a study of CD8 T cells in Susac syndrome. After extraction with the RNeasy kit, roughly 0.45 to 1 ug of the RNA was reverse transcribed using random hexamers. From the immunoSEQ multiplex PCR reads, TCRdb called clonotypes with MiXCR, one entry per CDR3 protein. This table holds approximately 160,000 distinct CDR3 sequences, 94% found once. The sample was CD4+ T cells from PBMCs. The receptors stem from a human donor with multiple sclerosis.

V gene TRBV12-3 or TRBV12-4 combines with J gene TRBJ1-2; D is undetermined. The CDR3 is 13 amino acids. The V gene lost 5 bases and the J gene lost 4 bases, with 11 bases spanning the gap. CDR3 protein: CASSPRTGYGYTF. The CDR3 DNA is TGTGCCAGCAGTCCCCGGACGGGCTATGGCTACACCTTC.

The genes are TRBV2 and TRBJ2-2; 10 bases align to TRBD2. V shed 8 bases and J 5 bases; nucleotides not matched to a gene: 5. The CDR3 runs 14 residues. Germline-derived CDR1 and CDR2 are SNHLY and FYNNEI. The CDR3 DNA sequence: TGTGCCAGCCTCAAGACTAGCGGGACCGGGGAGCTGTTTTTT. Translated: CASLKTSGTGELFF.

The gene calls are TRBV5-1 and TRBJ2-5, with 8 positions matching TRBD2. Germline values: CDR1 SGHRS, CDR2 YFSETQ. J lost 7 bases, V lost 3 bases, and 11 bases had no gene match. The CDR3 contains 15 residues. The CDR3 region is CASSSGLALGGTQYF. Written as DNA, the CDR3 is TGCGCCAGCAGCTCCGGACTAGCCTTGGGGGGGACCCAGTACTTC.

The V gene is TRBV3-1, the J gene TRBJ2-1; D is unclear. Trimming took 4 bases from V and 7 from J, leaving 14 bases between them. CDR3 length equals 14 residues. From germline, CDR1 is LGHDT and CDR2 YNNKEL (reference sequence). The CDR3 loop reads CASSPSLLGNEQFF. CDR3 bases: TGTGCCAGCAGCCCCAGCCTTTTGGGGAATGAGCAGTTCTTC.

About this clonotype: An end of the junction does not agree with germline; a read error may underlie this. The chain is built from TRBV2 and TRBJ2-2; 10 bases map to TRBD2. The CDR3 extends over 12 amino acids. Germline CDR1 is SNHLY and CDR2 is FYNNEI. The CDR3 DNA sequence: TGCGCGAGCGGGAGGGCCGTTGGGGAGCTGTTTTTT. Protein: CASGRAVGELFF.

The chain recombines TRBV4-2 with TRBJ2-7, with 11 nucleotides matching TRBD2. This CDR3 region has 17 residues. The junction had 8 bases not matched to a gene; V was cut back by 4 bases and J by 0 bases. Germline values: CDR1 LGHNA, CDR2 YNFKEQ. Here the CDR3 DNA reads TGTGCCAGCAGCCCGGGGACTAGCGGCAAAAGCTCCTACGAGCAGTACTTC. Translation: CASSPGTSGKSSYEQYF.

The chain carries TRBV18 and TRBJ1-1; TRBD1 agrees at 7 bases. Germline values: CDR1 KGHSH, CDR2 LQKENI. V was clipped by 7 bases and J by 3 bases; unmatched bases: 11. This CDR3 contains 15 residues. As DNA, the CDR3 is TGTGCCAGCTTTCAGAATCCTACAGGGGACACTGAAGCTTTCTTT. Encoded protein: CASFQNPTGDTEAFF.

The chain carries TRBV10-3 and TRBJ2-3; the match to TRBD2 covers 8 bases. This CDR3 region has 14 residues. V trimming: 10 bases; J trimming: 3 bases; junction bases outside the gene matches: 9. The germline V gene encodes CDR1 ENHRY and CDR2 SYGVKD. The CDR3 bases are TGTGCCAGCGCAAGCGGGAGTGATACAGATACGCAGTATTTT. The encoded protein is CASASGSDTDTQYF.

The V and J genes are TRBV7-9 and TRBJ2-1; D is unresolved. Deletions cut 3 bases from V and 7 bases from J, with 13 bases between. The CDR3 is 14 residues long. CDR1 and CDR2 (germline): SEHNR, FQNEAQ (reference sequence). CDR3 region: CASSFGEPWNEQFF. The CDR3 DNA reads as TGTGCCAGCAGCTTTGGTGAACCTTGGAATGAGCAGTTCTTC.

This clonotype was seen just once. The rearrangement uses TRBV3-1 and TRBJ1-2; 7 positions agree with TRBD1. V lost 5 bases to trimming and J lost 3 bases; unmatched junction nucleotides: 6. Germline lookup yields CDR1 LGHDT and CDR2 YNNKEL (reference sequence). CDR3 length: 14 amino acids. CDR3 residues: CASSSRGNDYGYTF. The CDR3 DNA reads TGTGCCAGCAGCTCCAGGGGGAACGACTATGGCTACACCTTC.

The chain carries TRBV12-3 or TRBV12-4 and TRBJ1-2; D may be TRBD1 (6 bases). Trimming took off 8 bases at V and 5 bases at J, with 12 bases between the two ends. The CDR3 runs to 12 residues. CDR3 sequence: CASARGLYGYTF. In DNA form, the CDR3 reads TGTGCCAGCGCCAGGGGACTGTATGGCTACACCTTC.

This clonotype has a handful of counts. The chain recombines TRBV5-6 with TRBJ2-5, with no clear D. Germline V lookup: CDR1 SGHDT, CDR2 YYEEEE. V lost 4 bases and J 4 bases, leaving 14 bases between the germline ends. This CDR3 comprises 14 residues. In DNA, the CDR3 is TGTGCCAGCAGCAGGGTAGCCCCGGGAGAGACCCAGTACTTC. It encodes CASSRVAPGETQYF.

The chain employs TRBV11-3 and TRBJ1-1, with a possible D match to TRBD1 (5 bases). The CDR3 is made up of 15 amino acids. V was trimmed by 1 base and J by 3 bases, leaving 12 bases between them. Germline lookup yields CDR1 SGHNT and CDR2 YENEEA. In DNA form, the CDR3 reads TGTGCCAGCAGCTTAGCTTGGGGCCATTACACTGAAGCTTTCTTT. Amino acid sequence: CASSLAWGHYTEAFF.

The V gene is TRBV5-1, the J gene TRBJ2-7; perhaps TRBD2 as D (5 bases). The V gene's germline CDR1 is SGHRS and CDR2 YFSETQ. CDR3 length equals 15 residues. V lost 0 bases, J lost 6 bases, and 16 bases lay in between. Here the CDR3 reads CASSLGGPGMGEQYF. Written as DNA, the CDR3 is TGCGCCAGCAGCTTGGGGGGTCCCGGGATGGGCGAGCAGTACTTC.

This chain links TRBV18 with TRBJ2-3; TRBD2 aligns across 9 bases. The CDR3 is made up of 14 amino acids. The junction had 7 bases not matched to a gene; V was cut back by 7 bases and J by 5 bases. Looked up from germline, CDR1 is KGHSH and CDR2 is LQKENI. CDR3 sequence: CASYQAGGRDTQYF. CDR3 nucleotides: TGTGCCAGCTACCAGGCGGGAGGGCGAGATACGCAGTATTTT. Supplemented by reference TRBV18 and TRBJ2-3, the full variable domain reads NAGVMQNPRHLVRRRGQEARLRCSPMKGHSHVYWYRQLPEEGLKFMVYLQKENIIDESGMPKERFSAEFPKEGPSILRIQQVVRGDSAAYFCASYQAGGRDTQYFGPGTRLTVL.